The entry below gives a single T cell receptor (beta chain) sequence along with its context. Its antigen is undetermined. Germline V gene sequence: CDR1 MNHEY, CDR2 SVGEGT. CDR3 length equals 16 residues. Unmatched junction bases numbered 7, after V lost 5 bases and J lost 0 bases. The data are from a study of T cell responses to AZD1222 COVID-19 vaccine. Study findings and constraints: The donor group comprised mostly white British people and more females; the analysis possibly underestimated clonal diversity. A reported finding is that nearly half of spike-specific TCRs target unmutated variant regions.

Method: immunoSEQ multiplex PCR; TCRdb's copy keeps in-frame clones and lacks some. This sample's clone table lists more than 110,000 clones. The receptor was derived from an adult in good health. Input material: peripheral blood. The chain employs TRBV6-2 or TRBV6-3 and TRBJ2-3; 8 bases map to TRBD2. The CDR3 coding sequence is TGTGCCAGCAGTAGACGCGGGGGGACTAGCACAGATACGCAGTATTTT. Amino acid sequence: CASSRRGGTSTDTQYF.